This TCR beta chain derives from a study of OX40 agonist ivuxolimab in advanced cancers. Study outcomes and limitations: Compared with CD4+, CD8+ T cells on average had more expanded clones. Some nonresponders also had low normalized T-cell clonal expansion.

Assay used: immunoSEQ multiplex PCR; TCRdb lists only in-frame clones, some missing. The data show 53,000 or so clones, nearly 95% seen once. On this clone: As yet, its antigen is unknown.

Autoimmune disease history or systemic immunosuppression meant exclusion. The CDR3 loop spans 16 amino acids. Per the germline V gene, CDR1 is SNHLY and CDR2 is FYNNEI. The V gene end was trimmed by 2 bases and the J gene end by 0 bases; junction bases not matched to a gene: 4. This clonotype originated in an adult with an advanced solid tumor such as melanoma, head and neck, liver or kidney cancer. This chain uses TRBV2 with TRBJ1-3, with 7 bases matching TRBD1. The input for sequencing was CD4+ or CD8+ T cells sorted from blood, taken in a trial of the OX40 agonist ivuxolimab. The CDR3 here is CASSELGGNSGNTIYF. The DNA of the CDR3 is TGTGCCAGCAGTGAATTAGGGGGCAACTCTGGAAACACCATATATTTT.